This section outlines one T cell receptor (beta chain) sequence together with its context. Antigen specificity is unknown. Since a much larger clone is just one base distant, this may be a read error. Semi-nested PCR with Nested Universal Primer A followed constant-region reverse priming of full-length variable regions. TCRdb used MiXCR to reprocess the 5' RACE reads, holding one entry per CDR3 protein. Among around 44,000 distinct CDR3 sequences, roughly a fifth were seen once, and the ten largest hold about 4.1%. There are 15 residues in the CDR3. V gave up 8 bases and J gave up 4 bases, with 17 bases separating them. The germline V gene has CDR1 LNHNV and CDR2 YYDKDF (reference sequence). Findings of the study overall: The TCR gene usage of tumor memory CD4+ T cells clustered together with blood and lymph node memory CD4+ cells and with lymph node naive CD4+ cells.

Cells sorted as Tregs were CD4+, CD25+ and CD127-/low. This receptor was taken from a female donor with breast cancer. V is TRBV15 and J is TRBJ2-2, with D possibly being TRBD2 (5 bases). The source material was Tregs sorted from blood. CDR3 amino acids: CATGRVARVTGELFF. Here the CDR3 DNA reads TGTGCCACCGGACGGGTAGCGAGAGTCACCGGGGAGCTGTTTTTT. Filled out from reference TRBV15 and TRBJ2-2, the complete variable domain reads DAMVIQNPRYQVTQFGKPVTLSCSQTLNHNVMYWYQQKSSQAPKLLFHYYDKDFNNEADTPDNFQSRRPNTSFCFLDIRSPGLGDTAMYLCATGRVARVTGELFFGEGSRLTVL.